Listed here are 10 T cell receptor beta chains from one sample, sequenced in a study of control samples from healthy donors and cancer patients. Repertoires were generated with immunoSEQ multiplex PCR, while TCRdb's copy carries only in-frame clones and drops some. Here the sample spans around 76,000 clones, approximately 94% being singletons. Sequencing was performed on blood. Every receptor here comes from a woman aged 35 to 49 in good health.

This sequence joins TRBV18 and TRBJ1-4, with D uncertain. Trimming left V 1 base short and J 0 bases short, with 12 bases between. In germline, CDR1 is KGHSH, CDR2 LQKENI. This CDR3 region has 17 residues. The DNA for the CDR3 is TGTGCCAGCTCACCACAGAACCTCTATGCAACTAATGAAAAACTGTTTTTT. Protein product: CASSPQNLYATNEKLFF.

The chain couples TRBV28 to TRBJ1-1, with unresolved D. From germline, CDR1 is MDHEN and CDR2 SYDVKM. V was pared by 2 bases and J by 3 bases, with 7 bases between. The CDR3 runs 13 residues. CDR3 sequence: CASSLGSDTEAFF. The CDR3 nucleotides read TGTGCCAGCAGTTTAGGATCAGACACTGAAGCTTTCTTT.

The chain uses TRBV9 and TRBJ1-3, with D perhaps matching TRBD1 (6 bases). CDR3 size: 17 residues. The V and J ends lost 0 bases and 0 bases respectively, with 13 bases between them. Germline V gene sequence: CDR1 SGDLS, CDR2 YYNGEE. This CDR3 reads CASSVGRGTSSGNTIYF. CDR3 DNA sequence: TGTGCCAGCAGCGTAGGAAGAGGGACAAGCTCTGGAAACACCATATATTTT. The full variable domain, rest sourced from reference TRBV9 and TRBJ1-3, is DSGVTQTPKHLITATGQRVTLRCSPRSGDLSVYWYQQSLDQGLQFLIQYYNGEERAKGNILERFSAQQFPDLHSELNLSSLELGDSALYFCASSVGRGTSSGNTIYFGEGSWLTVV.

Within the sample, this clone is medium-sized. V usage is TRBV27 and J usage is TRBJ2-1; D possibly corresponds to TRBD1 (6 bases). The CDR3 has 15 residues. The ends were cut back, 10 bases at V and 0 bases at J, with 16 bases in the middle. CDR1 MNHEY and CDR2 SMNVEV come from the germline V gene (reference sequence). CDR3 nucleotide sequence: TGTGCCACTGCCGAGGGGGAGAGCTCCTACAATGAGCAGTTCTTC. Protein sequence: CATAEGESSYNEQFF.

This clone occurred once. The chain recombines TRBV6-5 with TRBJ2-7; 8 nucleotides match TRBD2. CDR1 and CDR2 (germline): MNHEY, SVGAGI. Losses at the gene ends were 3 bases for V and 0 bases for J; bases not matched to a gene: 7. The CDR3 totals 16 residues. This chain's CDR3 is CASSYSLAEVSYEQYF. CDR3 coding DNA: TGTGCCAGCAGTTATTCACTAGCGGAAGTCTCCTACGAGCAGTACTTC.

The V and J genes are TRBV19 and TRBJ1-5; 8 nucleotides agree with TRBD1. Germline CDR1 LNHDA, CDR2 SQIVND (reference sequence). The CDR3 sequence is 15 residues long. Unmatched junction bases numbered 8, after V lost 5 bases and J lost 5 bases. The CDR3 bases are TGTGCCAGTAGTTCGGGACAGGTAGGGGATCAGCCCCAGCATTTT. This sequence encodes CASSSGQVGDQPQHF.

The gene calls are TRBV15 and TRBJ2-3; 8 bases are shared with TRBD2. The CDR3 totals 16 residues. The V gene's germline CDR1 is LNHNV and CDR2 YYDKDF (reference sequence). V was pared by 6 bases and J by 6 bases, with 14 bases of the junction left unmatched. The CDR3 loop reads CATRDPSSGGFDTQYF. The CDR3 DNA reads as TGTGCCACCAGGGACCCCTCCAGCGGGGGATTTGATACGCAGTATTTT.

The chain carries TRBV6-5 and TRBJ1-1; D is unresolved. The CDR3 has 11 residues. V was clipped by 7 bases and J by 2 bases, with 5 bases between them. Per germline, CDR1 MNHEY and CDR2 SVGAGI. The CDR3 DNA follows: TGTGCCAGCACCTTTAACACTGAAGCTTTCTTT. Translation gives CASTFNTEAFF.

The V call is TRBV5-8, the J call TRBJ1-1, with no clear D. Trimming shortened V by 3 bases and J by 0 bases, and 24 bases separated the two germline ends. Germline loops: CDR1 SGHTS, CDR2 YDEGEE. This CDR3 is built from 19 residues. The CDR3 DNA sequence: TGTGCCAGCAGCTCCGTACTCAGGACCATGCTAACTATGAACACTGAAGCTTTCTTT. The encoded protein is CASSSVLRTMLTMNTEAFF.

CDR3 nucleotide sequence: TGTGCCAGCAGTTTGATGGAGAGGGCTTTCTTT. It codes for CASSLMERAFF. The chain combines TRBV12-3 or TRBV12-4 with TRBJ1-1; no clear D gene. V was cut by 3 bases and J by 11 bases, with 10 bases left in between. The CDR3 runs to 11 residues.